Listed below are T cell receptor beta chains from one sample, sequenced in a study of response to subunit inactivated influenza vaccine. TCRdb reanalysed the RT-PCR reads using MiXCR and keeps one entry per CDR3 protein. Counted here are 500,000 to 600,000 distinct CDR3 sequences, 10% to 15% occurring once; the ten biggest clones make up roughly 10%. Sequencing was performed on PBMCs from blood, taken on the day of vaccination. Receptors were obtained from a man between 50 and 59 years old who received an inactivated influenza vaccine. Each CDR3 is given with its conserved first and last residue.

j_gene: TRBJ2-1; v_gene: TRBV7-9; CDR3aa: CASPPGVSSYNEQFF
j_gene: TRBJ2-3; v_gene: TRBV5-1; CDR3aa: CASSLREKDTQYF
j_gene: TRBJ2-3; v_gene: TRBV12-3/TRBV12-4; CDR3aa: CASSFQLAGGTDTQYF
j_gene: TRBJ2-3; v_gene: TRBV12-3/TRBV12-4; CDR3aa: CASSLPLAGTGTDTQYF
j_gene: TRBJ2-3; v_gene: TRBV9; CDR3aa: CASSVGQGVTTDTQYF
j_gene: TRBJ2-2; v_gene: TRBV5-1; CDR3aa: CASSKDAENTGELFF
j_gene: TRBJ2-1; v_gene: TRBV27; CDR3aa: CASSAGTSGMVNEQFF
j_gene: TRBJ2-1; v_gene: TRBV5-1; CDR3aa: CASSSRQRASSYNEQFF
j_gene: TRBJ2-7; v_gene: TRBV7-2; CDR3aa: CASSLGSQALVGYEQYF
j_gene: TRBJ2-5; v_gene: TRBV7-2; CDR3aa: CASSLDAGGQETQYF
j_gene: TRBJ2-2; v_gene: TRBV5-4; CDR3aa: CASSPPRSGELFF
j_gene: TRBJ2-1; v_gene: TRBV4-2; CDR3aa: CASSQDRASLAYNEQFF
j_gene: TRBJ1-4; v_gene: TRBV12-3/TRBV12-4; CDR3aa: CASSFSGGYEKLFF
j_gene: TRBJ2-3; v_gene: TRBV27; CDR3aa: CASSLGQPNVDTQYF
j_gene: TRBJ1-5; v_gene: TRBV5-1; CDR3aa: CASSLTGYSNQPQHF
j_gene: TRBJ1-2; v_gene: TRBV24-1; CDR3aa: CATRERQPPNYGYTF
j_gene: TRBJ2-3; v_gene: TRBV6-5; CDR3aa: CASGWSTGRDTQYF
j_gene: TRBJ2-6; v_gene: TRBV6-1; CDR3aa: CASNRQGVRAGANVLTF
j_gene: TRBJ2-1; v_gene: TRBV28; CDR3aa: CASRRRDINTEQFF
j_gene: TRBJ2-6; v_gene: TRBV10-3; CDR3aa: CAISEGIPPSGANVLTF
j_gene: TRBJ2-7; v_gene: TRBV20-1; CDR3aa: CSAREGAGRYEQYF
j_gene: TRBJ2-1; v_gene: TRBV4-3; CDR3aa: CASSQDELSSYNEQFF
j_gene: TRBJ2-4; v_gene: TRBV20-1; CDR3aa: CSARDTYNRVAKNIQYF